This T cell receptor beta chain was sequenced in a study of immune evolution from preneoplasia to lung adenocarcinoma. Overall study findings and caveats: Top clone frequencies peaked in normal lung, apparently declining through invasive adenocarcinoma. Clonality was highest in normal lung, lower in later-stage lesions apparently.

Repertoires were generated with immunoSEQ multiplex PCR, while TCRdb's copy carries only in-frame clones and drops some. The sample consists of about 9,500 clones, nearly 90% of them appearing once. As for this clone: Its antigen remains unidentified.

Resections took place in Japan or China from the mid-2010s to the late 2010s. Macro-dissection enriched premalignant or tumor cells before nucleic acid extraction. Trimming pared 4 bases from V and 5 bases from J, leaving 15 bases between. The CDR3 contains 14 residues. In germline, CDR1 is SQVTM, CDR2 ANQGSEA. This chain connects TRBV29-1 to TRBJ1-5; weak D call: TRBD1 (5 bases). The TCR was taken from a person between 65 and 80 years old with invasive lung adenocarcinoma. Sequenced input: FFPE invasive lung adenocarcinoma tissue. DNA of the CDR3: TGCAGCGTTGCTCAGGGTGGGGTCGATCAGCCCCAGCATTTT. Its protein product is CSVAQGGVDQPQHF.